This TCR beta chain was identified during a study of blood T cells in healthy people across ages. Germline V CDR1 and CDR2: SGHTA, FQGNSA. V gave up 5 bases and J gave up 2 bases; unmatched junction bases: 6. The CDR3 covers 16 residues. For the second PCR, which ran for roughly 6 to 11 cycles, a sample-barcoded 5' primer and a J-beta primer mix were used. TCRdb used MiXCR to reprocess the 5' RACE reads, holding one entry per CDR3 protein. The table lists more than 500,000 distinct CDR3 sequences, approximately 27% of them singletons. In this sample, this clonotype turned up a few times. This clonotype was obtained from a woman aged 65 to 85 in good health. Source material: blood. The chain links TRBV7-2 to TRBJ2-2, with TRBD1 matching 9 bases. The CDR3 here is CASSPGQGINTGELFF. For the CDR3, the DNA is TGTGCCAGCAGCCCGGGACAGGGCATTAACACCGGGGAGCTGTTTTTT.